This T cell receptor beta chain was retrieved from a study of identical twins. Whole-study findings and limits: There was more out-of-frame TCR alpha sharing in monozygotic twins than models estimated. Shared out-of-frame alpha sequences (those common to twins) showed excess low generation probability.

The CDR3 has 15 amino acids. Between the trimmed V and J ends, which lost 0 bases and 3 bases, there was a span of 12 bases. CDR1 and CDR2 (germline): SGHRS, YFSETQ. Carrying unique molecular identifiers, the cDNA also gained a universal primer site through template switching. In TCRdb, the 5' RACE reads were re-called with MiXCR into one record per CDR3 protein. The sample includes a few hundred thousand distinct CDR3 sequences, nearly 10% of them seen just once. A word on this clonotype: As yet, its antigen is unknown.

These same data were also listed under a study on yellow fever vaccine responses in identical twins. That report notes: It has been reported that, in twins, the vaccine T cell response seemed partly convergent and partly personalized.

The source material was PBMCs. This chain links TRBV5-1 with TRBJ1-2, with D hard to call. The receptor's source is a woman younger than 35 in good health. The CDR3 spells CASSLDLWADYGYTF. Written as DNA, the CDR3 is TGCGCCAGCAGCTTGGATCTCTGGGCGGACTATGGCTACACCTTC.